These 16 T cell receptor beta chains were all obtained from the same sample, sequenced in a study of blood T cell repertoires in COVID-19. Using immunoSEQ multiplex PCR, the repertoire was profiled, and TCRdb retains in-frame clones only, with some absent. The data hold around 60,000 clones, with roughly 72% observed a single time. Material for sequencing was peripheral blood. Receptors originate from a woman in her 70s with COVID-19, enrolled during active disease.

The chain uses TRBV14 and TRBJ2-1; TRBD1 matches at 8 bases. The germline V gene encodes CDR1 SGHDN and CDR2 FVKESK. The CDR3 spans 20 residues. V lost 3 bases to trimming and J lost 6 bases; unmatched junction nucleotides: 22. CDR3 region: CASSQRSFSTGTGSPNEQFF. CDR3 in DNA: TGTGCCAGCAGCCAGAGGTCATTCTCCACCGGGACAGGCTCCCCCAATGAGCAGTTCTTC. Looking up the rest from reference TRBV14 and TRBJ2-1 gives the full variable domain: EAGVTQFPSHSVIEKGQTVTLRCDPISGHDNLYWYRRVMGKEIKFLLHFVKESKQDESGMPNNRFLAERTGGTYSTLKVQPAELEDSGVYFCASSQRSFSTGTGSPNEQFFGPGTRLTVL.

Comment on this clone: Other nucleotide sequences from this sample produce the same CDR3. The chain joins TRBV10-3 to TRBJ2-3; D is unclear. The CDR3 consists of 13 residues. The germline V and J ends were trimmed by 0 bases and 5 bases, with 6 bases remaining between them. CDR1 is ENHRY, CDR2 SYGVKD, per germline. The CDR3 loop reads CAISESGGDTQYF. In DNA, the CDR3 is TGTGCCATCAGTGAGTCCGGCGGAGATACGCAGTATTTT.

The J gene is TRBJ2-1, the V gene TRBV7-9, with D possibly being TRBD1 (5 bases). V lost 5 bases, J lost 5 bases, and 13 bases lay in between. CDR3 size: 14 residues. Germline V gene lookup returns CDR1 SEHNR and CDR2 FQNEAQ (reference sequence). The CDR3 region has the DNA TGTGCCAGCAGCCTCGGACACCGGGACAATGAGCAGTTCTTC. It specifies CASSLGHRDNEQFF.

The chain carries TRBV9 and TRBJ2-3; the match to TRBD2 covers 9 bases. The CDR3 is 16 residues long. Germline V gene data show CDR1 as SGDLS and CDR2 as YYNGEE. The V gene end was trimmed by 3 bases and the J gene end by 5 bases; junction bases not matched to a gene: 10. DNA for the CDR3: TGTGCCAGCAGCGCCCGGCCGGGACTAGCCAGAGATACGCAGTATTTT. Its protein product is CASSARPGLARDTQYF.

This clone was detected only once. The chain is built from TRBV5-1 and TRBJ2-5; D is unclear. The germline gives CDR1 SGHRS, CDR2 YFSETQ. This CDR3 spans 11 amino acids. V gave up 3 bases and J gave up 5 bases, with 5 bases separating them. Here the CDR3 reads CASSSQETQYF. As DNA, the CDR3 is TGCGCCAGCAGCTCCCAGGAGACCCAGTACTTC. The full variable domain, rest sourced from reference TRBV5-1 and TRBJ2-5, is KAGVTQTPRYLIKTRGQQVTLSCSPISGHRSVSWYQQTPGQGLQFLFEYFSETQRNKGNFPGRFSGRQFSNSRSEMNVSTLELGDSALYLCASSSQETQYFGPGTRLLVL.

The chain links TRBV19 to TRBJ1-1; a possible D gene is TRBD1 (6 bases). The CDR3 contains 16 residues. CDR1 is LNHDA and CDR2 is SQIVND in the germline V gene (reference sequence). Trimming cost V 5 bases and J 1 base, with 17 bases left between them. As DNA, the CDR3 is TGTGCCAGTAGTCCCAGGCAGGGGTTGGGGAACACTGAAGCTTTCTTT. Translating gives CASSPRQGLGNTEAFF.

This chain uses TRBV5-6 with TRBJ1-6, with 7 bases aligning to TRBD1. There are 15 residues in the CDR3. In germline, CDR1 is SGHDT, CDR2 YYEEEE. The ends lost 3 bases at V and 8 bases at J; junction bases unmatched: 8. CDR3 sequence (DNA): TGTGCCAGCAGCTATTTAGGGGGCCGGGATTCACCCCTCCACTTT. Translation gives CASSYLGGRDSPLHF.

This clone was detected once. This chain joins TRBV5-6 and TRBJ1-2; tentative D call: TRBD1 (6 bases). The CDR3 is 15 amino acids. Trimming stripped 2 bases from V and 2 bases from J, with 13 bases between. Germline values: CDR1 SGHDT, CDR2 YYEEEE. CDR3 loop: CASSLLGGTNYGYTF. CDR3 bases: TGTGCCAGCAGCTTACTTGGGGGCACGAACTATGGCTACACCTTC.

The chain combines TRBV13 with TRBJ2-5; the D gene is possibly TRBD1 (5 bases). V was clipped by 4 bases and J by 0 bases, with 12 bases between them. Germline V CDR1 and CDR2: PRHDT, FYEKMQ (reference sequence). This CDR3 region has 15 residues. In DNA form, the CDR3 reads TGTGCCAGCAGCTCCTCCAAGGGGTACCAAGAGACCCAGTACTTC. Translating gives CASSSSKGYQETQYF.

Comment on this clone: A read error may explain this, as a much larger clone is one base away. The chain uses TRBV6-2 or TRBV6-3 and TRBJ2-5, with TRBD1 as a possible D gene (5 bases). Trimming left V 6 bases short and J 5 bases short, with 7 bases between. Germline CDR1 MNHEY, CDR2 SVGEGT. The CDR3 runs to 11 residues. The CDR3 region is CASSSGETQYF. In nucleotides, the CDR3 is TGTGCCAGCAGCTCAGGGGAGACCCAGTACTTC.

This clone turned up a few times. The chain uses TRBV29-1 and TRBJ2-1; the match to TRBD2 covers 16 bases. The V and J ends lost 4 bases and 0 bases, in that order; junction bases with no gene match: 3. Germline CDR1 reads SQVTM; CDR2 reads ANQGSEA. The CDR3 has 17 residues. CDR3 in amino acids: CSVVGLAGGPSYNEQFF. CDR3 coding DNA: TGCAGCGTTGTGGGACTAGCGGGGGGGCCCTCCTACAATGAGCAGTTCTTC.

The chain couples TRBV19 to TRBJ2-6; maybe TRBD2 (5 bases). Germline CDR1 LNHDA, CDR2 SQIVND (reference sequence). There are 15 residues in the CDR3. Trimming pared 6 bases from V and 1 base from J, leaving 10 bases between. CDR3 in amino acids: CASRAPGSGANVLTF. The CDR3 DNA follows: TGTGCCAGTAGGGCCCCGGGGTCTGGGGCCAACGTCCTGACTTTC.

The chain recombines TRBV10-3 with TRBJ1-4; D ambiguous. In germline, CDR1 is ENHRY, CDR2 SYGVKD. The CDR3 consists of 14 residues. The V end was cut by 2 bases, the J end by 8 bases, with 12 bases between. The DNA of the CDR3 is TGTGCCATCAGTGAGGAGGGAAAAGGGGAAAAACTGTTTTTT. Encoded protein: CAISEEGKGEKLFF.

This clone was picked up many times. The genes are TRBV7-9 and TRBJ2-7; D is possibly TRBD2 (7 bases). The CDR3 contains 15 residues. Trimming stripped 8 bases from V and 5 bases from J, with 22 bases between. The germline V gene has CDR1 SEHNR and CDR2 FQNEAQ (reference sequence). The CDR3 DNA reads TGTGCCAGCGGCGGAGGGGGGGCCCAAGACCACGAGCAGTACTTC. Translated, it gives CASGGGGAQDHEQYF.

This chain connects TRBV28 to TRBJ2-1; D not resolved. The ends were cut back, 5 bases at V and 5 bases at J, with 10 bases in the middle. Germline-derived CDR1 and CDR2 are MDHEN and SYDVKM. This CDR3 has 13 residues. CDR3 coding DNA: TGTGCCAGCAGTCCCTCAACAGACAATGAGCAGTTCTTC. The encoded protein is CASSPSTDNEQFF.

This chain's CDR3 is CASSFIDRADGYTF. Written as DNA, the CDR3 is TGTGCCAGTAGTTTCATAGACAGGGCCGATGGCTACACCTTC. The chain is built from TRBV19 and TRBJ1-2; the match to TRBD1 covers 7 bases. Germline CDR1 LNHDA, CDR2 SQIVND (reference sequence). The CDR3 totals 14 residues. V lost 5 bases and J lost 6; bases outside the gene matches: 9.